This T cell receptor (beta chain) was identified during a study of cytomegalovirus exposure and HLA in healthy donors. The PCR contained 60 Vbeta and 13 Jbeta primers. Only in-frame clones appear in the TCRdb table, and some are missing; sequencing was by immunoSEQ multiplex PCR. The sample carries 100,000 to 120,000 clones, around 77% recorded once. Germline CDR1 reads ENHRY; CDR2 reads SYGVKD. The CDR3 is made up of 14 amino acids. V was clipped by 10 bases and J by 3 bases, with 18 bases between them. The sample comprised PBMCs. The chain carries TRBV10-3 and TRBJ1-2; D is perhaps TRBD1 (5 bases). This receptor was identified in a woman in her twenties or thirties in good health and CMV-seropositive. Here the CDR3 reads CASLRGVGDYGYTF. In nucleotides, the CDR3 is TGTGCCAGCCTTCGGGGGGTCGGGGACTATGGCTACACCTTC.